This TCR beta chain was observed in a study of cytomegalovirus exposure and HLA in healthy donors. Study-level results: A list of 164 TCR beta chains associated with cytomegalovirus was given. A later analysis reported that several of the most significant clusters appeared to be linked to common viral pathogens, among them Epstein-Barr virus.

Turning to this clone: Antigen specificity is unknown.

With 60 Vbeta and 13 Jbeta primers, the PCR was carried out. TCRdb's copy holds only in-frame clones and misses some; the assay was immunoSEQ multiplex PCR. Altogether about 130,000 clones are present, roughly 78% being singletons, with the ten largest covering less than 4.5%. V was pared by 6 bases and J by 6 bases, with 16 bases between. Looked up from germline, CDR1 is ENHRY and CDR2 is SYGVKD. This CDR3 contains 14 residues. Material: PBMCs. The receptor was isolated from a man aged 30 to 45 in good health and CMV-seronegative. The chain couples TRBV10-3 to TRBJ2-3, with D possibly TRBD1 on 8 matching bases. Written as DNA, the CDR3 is TGTGCCATCAGATTACAGGGGGGGAAGGATACGCAGTATTTT. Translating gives CAIRLQGGKDTQYF.